One sample yielded the 6 T cell receptor beta chains listed below, sequenced in a study of vaccination effects on CD4 cells after COVID-19. Expansion with viral peptide pools was applied to antigen-specific CD4+ T cells by the ViraFEST assay prior to sequencing. CD4+ T cells were isolated after 10 days of culture. These receptors have no identified antigens. Method: immunoSEQ multiplex PCR; TCRdb's copy keeps in-frame clones and lacks some. The table includes tens of thousands of clones, roughly 76% detected once. The source material was CD4+ T cells from PBMCs cultured with HCoV-229E spike peptides, sampled before COVID-19 vaccination. These receptor sequences come from a human donor who received a COVID-19 vaccine.

The J gene is TRBJ2-7, the V gene TRBV3-1 (or the pseudogene TRBV3-2); 9 bases align to TRBD2. Germline V lookup: CDR1 LGHDT, CDR2 YNNKEL (reference sequence). The CDR3 runs 15 residues. Trimming at V came to 1 base and at J to 1 base, leaving 2 bases not matched to a gene. For the CDR3, the DNA is TGTGCCAGCAGCCAAGTTACTAGCGGGTCCTACGAGCAGTACGTC. Protein sequence: CASSQVTSGSYEQYV.

The sample holds one count of this clone. V gene TRBV19 combines with J gene TRBJ2-7; 7 bases are shared with TRBD1. Germline V gene sequence: CDR1 LNHDA, CDR2 SQIVND (reference sequence). This CDR3 contains 14 residues. J lost 1 base, V lost 7 bases, and 7 bases had no gene match. CDR3 amino acids: CASTGDRYSYEQYV. The CDR3 DNA reads TGTGCCAGTACAGGGGACAGATATTCCTACGAGCAGTACGTC.

J is TRBJ2-3 and V is TRBV19; no reliable D call. This CDR3 region has 11 residues. Germline V gene sequence: CDR1 LNHDA, CDR2 SQIVND (reference sequence). Trimming pared 8 bases from V and 5 bases from J, leaving 8 bases between. The CDR3 protein is CASQFVDTQYF. The CDR3 region has the DNA TGTGCCAGTCAGTTCGTAGATACGCAGTATTTT.

The V and J genes are TRBV6-4 and TRBJ2-2, with D uncertain. The germline V gene has CDR1 MRHNA and CDR2 SNTAGT. V lost 6 bases, J lost 7 bases, and 6 bases lay in between. The CDR3 length is 11 residues. CDR3 DNA: TGTGCCAGCAGGGGTAACGGGGAGCTGTTTTTT. Encoded protein: CASRGNGELFF.

This clone occurred a few times. The chain joins TRBV20-1 to TRBJ2-2, with unresolved D. The CDR3 consists of 11 residues. Germline CDR1 and CDR2: DFQATT and SNEGSKA (reference sequence). Trimming shortened V by 3 bases and J by 6 bases, and 5 bases separated the two germline ends. Here the CDR3 reads CSARLAGELFF. In DNA form, the CDR3 reads TGCAGTGCTAGGCTCGCCGGGGAGCTGTTTTTT.

The chain couples TRBV15 to TRBJ2-7, with 11 bases that match TRBD1. CDR3 length: 17 residues. Trimming at V came to 7 bases and at J to 2 bases, leaving 13 bases not matched to a gene. Germline lookup yields CDR1 LNHNV and CDR2 YYDKDF (reference sequence). The CDR3 loop reads CATTRGTGGRAAYEQYV. For the CDR3, the DNA is TGTGCCACCACCCGAGGGACAGGGGGACGCGCCGCCTACGAGCAGTACGTC.